The 15 T cell receptor beta chains listed next were all sequenced from one sample in a study of blood T cell repertoires in COVID-19. TCRdb's copy holds only in-frame clones and misses some; the assay was immunoSEQ multiplex PCR. The sample holds under 100,000 clones; 80% to 90% are singletons and the top ten take over 7%. The source material was peripheral blood. These receptors came from a man between 50 and 59 years old with acute or convalescent COVID-19.

V and J are TRBV6-5 and TRBJ2-3; D unresolved. Germline V gives CDR1 MNHEY, CDR2 SVGAGI. The CDR3 covers 14 residues. Trimming removed 11 bases at V and 0 bases at J, with 15 bases between. CDR3 loop: CARRVEFSTDTQYF. In nucleotides, the CDR3 is TGTGCCCGCCGAGTCGAGTTTAGCACAGATACGCAGTATTTT.

The chain couples TRBV19 to TRBJ2-3; TRBD2 agrees at 9 bases. Germline V CDR1 and CDR2: LNHDA, SQIVND (reference sequence). The V gene end was trimmed by 1 base and the J gene end by 1 base; junction bases not matched to a gene: 3. The CDR3 spans 16 residues. The CDR3 loop is CASSIVIAGGTDTQYF. The CDR3 DNA reads as TGTGCCAGTAGTATAGTAATAGCGGGGGGCACAGATACGCAGTATTTT.

The chain links TRBV19 to TRBJ2-3; 10 positions agree with TRBD1. Germline V gives CDR1 LNHDA, CDR2 SQIVND (reference sequence). V dropped 2 bases and J dropped 2; count of bases not matched to a gene: 7. This CDR3 contains 17 residues. The CDR3 sequence: CASSIRGTGVTTDTQYF. In DNA, the CDR3 is TGTGCCAGTAGTATAAGGGGGACAGGGGTCACCACAGATACGCAGTATTTT.

This sequence joins TRBV5-8 and TRBJ2-5; 7 nucleotides agree with TRBD2. V dropped 0 bases and J dropped 4; count of bases not matched to a gene: 9. The CDR3 has 16 amino acids. Germline V CDR1 and CDR2: SGHTS, YDEGEE. The CDR3 here is CASSLGRTSRGETQYF. The CDR3 nucleotides are TGTGCCAGCAGCTTGGGACGGACTAGTCGGGGAGAGACCCAGTACTTC.

The rearrangement links TRBV5-1 to TRBJ2-1; tentative D call: TRBD2 (6 bases). CDR1 and CDR2 from the germline V gene are SGHRS and YFSETQ. With 7 bases removed from V and 3 bases from J, the gap between germline ends came to 14 bases. The CDR3 sequence is 14 residues long. This CDR3 reads CASRSSGGYNEQFF. The CDR3 DNA reads as TGCGCCAGCCGCAGTAGCGGCGGCTACAATGAGCAGTTCTTC.

The chain combines TRBV9 with TRBJ2-3, with TRBD2 identical over 10 bases. From germline, CDR1 is SGDLS and CDR2 YYNGEE. The ends lost 6 bases at V and 5 bases at J; junction bases unmatched: 6. The CDR3 covers 14 residues. The CDR3 protein is CASTQASGGDTQYF. The CDR3 DNA reads TGTGCCAGCACCCAGGCTAGCGGGGGAGATACGCAGTATTTT.

The rearrangement uses TRBV7-3 and TRBJ2-3, with a weak D call TRBD2 (6 bases). This CDR3 region has 13 residues. V was cut by 5 bases and J by 5 bases, with 11 bases left in between. Per germline, CDR1 SGHTA and CDR2 FQGTGA. CDR3 protein: CASSPGTVDTQYF. The CDR3 DNA is TGTGCCAGCAGCCCCGGGACTGTAGATACGCAGTATTTT.

This clone was recorded a few times. The rearrangement links TRBV14 to TRBJ2-1; TRBD2 is a possible D gene (5 bases). V shed 7 bases and J shed 7 bases, with 17 bases lying between them. The CDR3 has 14 residues. In germline, CDR1 is SGHDN, CDR2 FVKESK. The CDR3 loop is CASTPGLSSNEQFF. Here the CDR3 DNA reads TGTGCCAGCACCCCAGGACTCTCTTCAAATGAGCAGTTCTTC. Based on the CDR3 plus reference TRBV14 and TRBJ2-1, the full variable domain is EAGVTQFPSHSVIEKGQTVTLRCDPISGHDNLYWYRRVMGKEIKFLLHFVKESKQDESGMPNNRFLAERTGGTYSTLKVQPAELEDSGVYFCASTPGLSSNEQFFGPGTRLTVL.

The CDR3 sequence: CAIGDSLNYGYTF. The DNA for the CDR3 is TGTGCCATCGGAGACAGCCTAAACTATGGCTACACCTTC. This chain uses TRBV10-3 with TRBJ1-2; the D gene is possibly TRBD1 (5 bases). V shed 8 bases and J shed 2 bases, with 12 bases lying between them. Germline lookup yields CDR1 ENHRY and CDR2 SYGVKD. The CDR3 length is 13 residues.

Only one count was recorded for this clone. The V call is TRBV6-5, the J call TRBJ2-1, with TRBD1 identical over 10 bases. With 2 bases clipped from V and 7 bases from J, the junction kept 8 bases outside the gene matches. Germline V gene data show CDR1 as MNHEY and CDR2 as SVGAGI. CDR3 length: 16 amino acids. CDR3 nucleotide sequence: TGTGCCAGCAGTTACGGGGGGACAGGGGTGAGGAATGAGCAGTTCTTC. Translation: CASSYGGTGVRNEQFF.

In nucleotides, the CDR3 is TGCAGCGCCCATCAGGGGTATCGCGGCTACACCTTC. Encoded protein: CSAHQGYRGYTF. J is TRBJ1-2 and V is TRBV29-1; D may be TRBD1 (6 bases). CDR1 is SQVTM, CDR2 ANQGSEA, per germline. The CDR3 length is 12 residues. Trimming pared 7 bases from V and 8 bases from J, leaving 17 bases between.

The CDR3 sequence is CASSLGQGLSPLHF. The CDR3 coding sequence is TGTGCCAGCAGCTTAGGGCAGGGGCTATCACCCCTCCACTTT. The V call is TRBV11-2, the J call TRBJ1-6; D may be TRBD1 (6 bases). The CDR3 is 14 amino acids. The V gene's germline CDR1 is SGHAT and CDR2 FQNNGV. Trimming took 1 base from V and 10 from J, leaving 11 bases between them. The variable domain in full, completed from reference TRBV11-2 and TRBJ1-6, reads EAGVAQSPRYKIIEKRQSVAFWCNPISGHATLYWYQQILGQGPKLLIQFQNNGVVDDSQLPKDRFSAERLKGVDSTLKIQPAKLEDSAVYLCASSLGQGLSPLHFGNGTRLTVT.

The chain is built from TRBV9 and TRBJ2-1; the match to TRBD2 covers 14 bases. The germline gives CDR1 SGDLS, CDR2 YYNGEE. CDR3 length: 17 amino acids. After removal of 3 bases from V and 4 bases from J, the junction contained 6 bases not matched to a gene. Here the CDR3 DNA reads TGTGCCAGCAGCGGCGGACTAGCGGGGGGCATATACAATGAGCAGTTCTTC. Translating it yields CASSGGLAGGIYNEQFF. Full variable domain (outside the CDR3, taken from reference TRBV9 and TRBJ2-1): DSGVTQTPKHLITATGQRVTLRCSPRSGDLSVYWYQQSLDQGLQFLIQYYNGEERAKGNILERFSAQQFPDLHSELNLSSLELGDSALYFCASSGGLAGGIYNEQFFGPGTRLTVL.

This chain connects TRBV28 to TRBJ1-2; D unresolved. Germline CDR1 is MDHEN and CDR2 is SYDVKM. Deletions cut 6 bases from V and 6 bases from J, with 17 bases between. The CDR3 consists of 14 residues. Here the CDR3 DNA reads TGTGCCAGCAGGGGTTCGGGTAGAGAGAATGGCTACACCTTC. This translates into CASRGSGRENGYTF.

The chain has TRBV29-1 and TRBJ2-1; tentatively, D is TRBD2 (7 bases). The germline V gene has CDR1 SQVTM and CDR2 ANQGSEA. Trimming took 2 bases from V and 13 from J, leaving 12 bases between them. This CDR3 region has 11 residues. The CDR3 DNA follows: TGCAGCGTTGAATCTGGGGGGGCCCAGTTCTTC. Its protein is CSVESGGAQFF.